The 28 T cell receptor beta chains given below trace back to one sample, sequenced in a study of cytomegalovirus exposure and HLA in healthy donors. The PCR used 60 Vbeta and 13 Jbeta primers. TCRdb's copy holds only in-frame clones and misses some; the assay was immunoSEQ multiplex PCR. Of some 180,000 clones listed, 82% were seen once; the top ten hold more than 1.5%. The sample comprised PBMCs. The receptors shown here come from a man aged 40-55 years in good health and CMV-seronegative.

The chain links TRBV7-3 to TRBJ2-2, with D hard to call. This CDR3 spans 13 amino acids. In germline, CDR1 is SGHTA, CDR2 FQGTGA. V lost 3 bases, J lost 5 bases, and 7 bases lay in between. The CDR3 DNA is TGTGCCAGCAGCTTGACTCGGACCGGGGAGCTGTTTTTT. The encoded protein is CASSLTRTGELFF. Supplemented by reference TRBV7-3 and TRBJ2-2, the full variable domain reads GAGVSQTPSNKVTEKGKYVELRCDPISGHTALYWYRQSLGQGPEFLIYFQGTGAADDSGLPNDRFFAVRPEGSVSTLKIQRTERGDSAVYLCASSLTRTGELFFGEGSRLTVL.

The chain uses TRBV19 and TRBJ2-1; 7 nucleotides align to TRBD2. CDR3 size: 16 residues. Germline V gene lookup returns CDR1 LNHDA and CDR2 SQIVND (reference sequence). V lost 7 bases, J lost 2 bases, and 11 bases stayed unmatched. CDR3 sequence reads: CASNLPRGGPYNEQFF. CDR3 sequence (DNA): TGTGCCAGTAATCTCCCCCGCGGGGGACCCTACAATGAGCAGTTCTTC.

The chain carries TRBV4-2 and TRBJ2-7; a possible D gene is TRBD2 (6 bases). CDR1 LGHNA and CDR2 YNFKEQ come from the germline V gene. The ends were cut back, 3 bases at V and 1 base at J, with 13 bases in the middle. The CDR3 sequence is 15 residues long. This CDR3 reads CASSQNRDFSYEQYF. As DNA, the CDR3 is TGTGCCAGCAGCCAGAACCGGGACTTTTCCTACGAGCAGTACTTC.

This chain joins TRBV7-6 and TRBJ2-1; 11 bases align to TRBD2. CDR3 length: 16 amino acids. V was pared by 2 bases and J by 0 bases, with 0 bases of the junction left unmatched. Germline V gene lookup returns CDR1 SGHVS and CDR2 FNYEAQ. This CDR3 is CASSLLAGGSYNEQFF. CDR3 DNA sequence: TGTGCCAGCAGCTTACTAGCGGGAGGCTCCTACAATGAGCAGTTCTTC.

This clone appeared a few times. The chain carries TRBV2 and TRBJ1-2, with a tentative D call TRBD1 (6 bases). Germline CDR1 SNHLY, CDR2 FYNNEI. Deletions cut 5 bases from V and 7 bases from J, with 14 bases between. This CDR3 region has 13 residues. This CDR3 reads CASSYRDPRGYTF. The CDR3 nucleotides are TGTGCCAGCAGTTACAGGGATCCTCGTGGCTACACCTTC.

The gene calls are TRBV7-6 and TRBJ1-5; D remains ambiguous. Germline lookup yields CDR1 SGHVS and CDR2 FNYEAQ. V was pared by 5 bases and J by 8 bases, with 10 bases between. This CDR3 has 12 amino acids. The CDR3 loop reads CASSPPGEPQHF. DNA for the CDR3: TGTGCCAGCAGCCCCCCAGGTGAGCCCCAGCATTTT.

CDR3 residues: CSVAEAGQPQHF. Here the CDR3 DNA reads TGCAGCGTTGCGGAGGCGGGTCAGCCCCAGCATTTT. The chain uses TRBV29-1 and TRBJ1-5; no reliable D call. The CDR3 has 12 amino acids. V was pared by 4 bases and J by 6 bases, with 10 bases between. Germline V gene sequence: CDR1 SQVTM, CDR2 ANQGSEA.

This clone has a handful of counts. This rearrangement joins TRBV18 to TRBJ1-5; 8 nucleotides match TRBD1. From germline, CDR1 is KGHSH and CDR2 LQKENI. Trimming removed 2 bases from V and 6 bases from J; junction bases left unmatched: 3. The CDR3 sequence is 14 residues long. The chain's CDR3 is CASSPGQGGQPQHF. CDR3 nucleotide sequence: TGTGCCAGCTCACCAGGACAGGGAGGTCAGCCCCAGCATTTT.

CDR3 in DNA: TGCAGTGCTTTAAGGGGGGATACGCAGTATTTT. As protein: CSALRGDTQYF. This rearrangement joins TRBV20-1 to TRBJ2-3; tentatively, D is TRBD1 (6 bases). This CDR3 has 11 residues. Germline assignment: CDR1 DFQATT and CDR2 SNEGSKA (reference sequence). V lost 5 bases and J 6 bases, leaving 9 bases between the germline ends.

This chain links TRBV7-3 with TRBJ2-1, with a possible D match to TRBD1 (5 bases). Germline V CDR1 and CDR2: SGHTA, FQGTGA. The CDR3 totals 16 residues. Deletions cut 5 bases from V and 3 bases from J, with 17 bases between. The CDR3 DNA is TGTGCCAGCAGCCCCCGGGCAGGGATCGGCTACAATGAGCAGTTCTTC. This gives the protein CASSPRAGIGYNEQFF.

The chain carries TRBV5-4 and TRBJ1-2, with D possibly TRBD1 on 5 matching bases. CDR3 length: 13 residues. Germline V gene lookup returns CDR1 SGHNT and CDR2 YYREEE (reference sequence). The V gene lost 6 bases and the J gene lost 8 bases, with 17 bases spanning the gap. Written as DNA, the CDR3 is TGTGCCAGCAACCCAGGGAAGGGAGGCGGCTACACCTTC. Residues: CASNPGKGGGYTF.

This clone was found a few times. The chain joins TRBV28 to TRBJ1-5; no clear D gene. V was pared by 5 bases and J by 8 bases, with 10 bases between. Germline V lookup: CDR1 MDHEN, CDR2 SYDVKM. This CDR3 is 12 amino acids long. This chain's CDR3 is CASSVRREPQHF. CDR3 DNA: TGTGCCAGCAGTGTCAGGAGGGAGCCCCAGCATTTT.

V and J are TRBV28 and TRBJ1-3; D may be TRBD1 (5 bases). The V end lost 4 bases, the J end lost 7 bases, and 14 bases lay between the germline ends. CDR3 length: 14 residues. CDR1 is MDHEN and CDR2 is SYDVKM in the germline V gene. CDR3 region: CASSSSTEANTIYF. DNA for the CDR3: TGTGCCAGCAGTTCCTCGACAGAGGCGAACACCATATATTTT.

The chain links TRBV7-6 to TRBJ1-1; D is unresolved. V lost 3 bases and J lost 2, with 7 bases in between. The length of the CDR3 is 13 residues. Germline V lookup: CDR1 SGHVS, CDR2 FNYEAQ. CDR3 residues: CASSFGPNTEAFF. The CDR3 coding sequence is TGTGCCAGCAGCTTCGGTCCAAACACTGAAGCTTTCTTT.

Here the CDR3 reads CASSQDLSRGQPQHF. DNA for the CDR3: TGTGCCAGCAGCCAAGATCTGTCTAGAGGTCAGCCCCAGCATTTT. The chain joins TRBV4-2 to TRBJ1-5; D remains ambiguous. Germline values: CDR1 LGHNA, CDR2 YNFKEQ. V dropped 0 bases and J dropped 6 bases, with 12 bases sitting between them. The CDR3 covers 15 residues.

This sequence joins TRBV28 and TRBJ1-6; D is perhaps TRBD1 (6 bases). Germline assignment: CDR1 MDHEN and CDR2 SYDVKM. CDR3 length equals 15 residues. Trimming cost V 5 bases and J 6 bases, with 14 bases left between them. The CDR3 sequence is CASSPTGSFNSPLHF. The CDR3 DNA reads TGTGCCAGCAGTCCGACAGGATCGTTTAATTCACCCCTCCACTTT.

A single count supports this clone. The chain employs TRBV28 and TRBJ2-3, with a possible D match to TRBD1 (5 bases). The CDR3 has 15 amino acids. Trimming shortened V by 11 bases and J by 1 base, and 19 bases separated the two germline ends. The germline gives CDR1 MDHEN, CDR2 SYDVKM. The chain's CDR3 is CAHLGPRDGTDTQYF. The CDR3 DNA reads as TGTGCCCACTTAGGCCCCAGGGATGGCACAGATACGCAGTATTTT.

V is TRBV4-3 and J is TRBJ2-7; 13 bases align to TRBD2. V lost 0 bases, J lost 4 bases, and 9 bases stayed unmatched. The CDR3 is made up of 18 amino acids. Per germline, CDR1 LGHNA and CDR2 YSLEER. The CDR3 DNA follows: TGCGCCAGCAGCCAAGAAGGGCCTACTAGCGGGGGGGCTTACGAGCAGTACTTC. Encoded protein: CASSQEGPTSGGAYEQYF.

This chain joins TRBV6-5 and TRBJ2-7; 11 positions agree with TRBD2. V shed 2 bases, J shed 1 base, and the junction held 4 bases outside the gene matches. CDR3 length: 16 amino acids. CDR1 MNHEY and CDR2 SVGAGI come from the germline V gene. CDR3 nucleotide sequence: TGTGCCAGCAGTTACCCTCTAGCGGGAGGATCCTACGAGCAGTACTTC. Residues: CASSYPLAGGSYEQYF.

In DNA, the CDR3 is TGCAGCGTTATATACTCTAGCACAGATACGCAGTATTTT. Its translation: CSVIYSSTDTQYF. This sequence joins TRBV29-1 and TRBJ2-3; D gene ambiguous. The CDR3 has 13 amino acids. The germline V and J ends were trimmed by 5 bases and 0 bases, with 9 bases remaining between them. Per germline, CDR1 SQVTM and CDR2 ANQGSEA.

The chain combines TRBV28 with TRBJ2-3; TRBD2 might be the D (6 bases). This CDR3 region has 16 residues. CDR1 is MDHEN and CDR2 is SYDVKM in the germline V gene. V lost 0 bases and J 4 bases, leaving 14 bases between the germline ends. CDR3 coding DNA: TGTGCCAGCAGTTTATGGCTTTATGGGACTCCAGATACGCAGTATTTT. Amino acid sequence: CASSLWLYGTPDTQYF. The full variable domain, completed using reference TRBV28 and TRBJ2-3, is DVKVTQSSRYLVKRTGEKVFLECVQDMDHENMFWYRQDPGLGLRLIYFSYDVKMKEKGDIPEGYSVSREKKERFSLILESASTNQTSMYLCASSLWLYGTPDTQYFGPGTRLTVL.

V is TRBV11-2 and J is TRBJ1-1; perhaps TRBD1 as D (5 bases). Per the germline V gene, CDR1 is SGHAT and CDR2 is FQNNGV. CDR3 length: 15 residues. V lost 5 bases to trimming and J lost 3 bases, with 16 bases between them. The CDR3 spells CASSPPSGRDTEAFF. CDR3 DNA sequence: TGTGCCAGCAGCCCGCCCTCAGGGAGGGACACTGAAGCTTTCTTT.

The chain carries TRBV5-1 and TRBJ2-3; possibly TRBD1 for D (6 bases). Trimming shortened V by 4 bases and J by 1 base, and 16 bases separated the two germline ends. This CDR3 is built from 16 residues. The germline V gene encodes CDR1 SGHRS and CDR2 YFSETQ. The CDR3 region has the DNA TGCGCCAGCAGCACCCAGCAGGGGTTAGGCACAGATACGCAGTATTTT. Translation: CASSTQQGLGTDTQYF.

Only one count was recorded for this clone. CDR3 region: CASSFKSVAEQYF. CDR3 coding DNA: TGTGCCAGCAGCTTTAAGAGCGTGGCTGAGCAGTACTTC. The gene calls are TRBV7-2 and TRBJ2-7; D gene ambiguous. Germline V gene data show CDR1 as SGHTA and CDR2 as FQGNSA. The length of the CDR3 is 13 residues. V lost 3 bases and J 7 bases, leaving 13 bases between the germline ends.

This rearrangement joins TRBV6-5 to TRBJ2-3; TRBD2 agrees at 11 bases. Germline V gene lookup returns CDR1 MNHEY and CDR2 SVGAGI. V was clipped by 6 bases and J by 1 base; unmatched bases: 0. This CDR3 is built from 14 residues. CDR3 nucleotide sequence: TGTGCCAGCAGACTAGCGGGGGGCACAGATACGCAGTATTTT. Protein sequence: CASRLAGGTDTQYF.

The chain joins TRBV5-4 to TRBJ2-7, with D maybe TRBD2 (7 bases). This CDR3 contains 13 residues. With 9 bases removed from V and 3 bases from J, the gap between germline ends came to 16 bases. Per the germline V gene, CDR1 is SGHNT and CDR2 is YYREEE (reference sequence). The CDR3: CATSRGAHYEQYF. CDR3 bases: TGTGCCACGAGCCGGGGGGCGCACTACGAGCAGTACTTC.

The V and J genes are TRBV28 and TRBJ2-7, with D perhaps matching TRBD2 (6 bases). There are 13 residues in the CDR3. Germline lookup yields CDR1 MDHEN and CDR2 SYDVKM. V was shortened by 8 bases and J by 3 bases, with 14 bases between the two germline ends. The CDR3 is CASLQGGRYEQYF. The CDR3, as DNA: TGTGCCAGCCTCCAGGGAGGTCGCTACGAGCAGTACTTC.

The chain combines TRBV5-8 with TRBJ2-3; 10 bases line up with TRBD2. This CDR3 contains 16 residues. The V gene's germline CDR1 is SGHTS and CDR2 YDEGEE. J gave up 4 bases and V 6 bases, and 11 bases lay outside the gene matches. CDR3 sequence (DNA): TGTGCCAGCAACGATCCGGGACTAGCGAGGTCAGATACGCAGTATTTT. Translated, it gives CASNDPGLARSDTQYF.